This TCR beta chain was obtained from a study of Ad26.COV2.S vaccination and SARS-CoV-2 variants. Treatment indicated: 15 to 20 received Ad26.COV2.S at low or high dose, single or two shots; several received placebo; per-sample allocation not given. All samples were drawn on day 63, counting from the first vaccine or placebo injection. The CDR3 length is 14 residues. V was clipped by 2 bases and J by 0 bases, with 5 bases between them. Germline loops: CDR1 WNHNN, CDR2 SYGVQD (reference sequence). Broader study findings: It was found that vaccine and placebo recipients had similar non-spike TCR breadth.

As regards this clone: The antigen remains undetermined.

Generated by immunoSEQ multiplex PCR, the TCRdb table keeps only in-frame clones and is missing some. The table has around 370,000 clones, about 88% seen once. The V and J genes are TRBV10-1 and TRBJ2-1; a weak D match, TRBD2 (5 bases). The input for sequencing was peripheral blood, taken in a trial of Ad26.COV2.S vaccine versus placebo. This TCR was recovered from a person aged 18-60 years who received the Ad26.COV2.S COVID-19 vaccine or a placebo. The CDR3 bases are TGCGCCAGCAGTGAGGACTACTCCTACAATGAGCAGTTCTTC. It translates to CASSEDYSYNEQFF.